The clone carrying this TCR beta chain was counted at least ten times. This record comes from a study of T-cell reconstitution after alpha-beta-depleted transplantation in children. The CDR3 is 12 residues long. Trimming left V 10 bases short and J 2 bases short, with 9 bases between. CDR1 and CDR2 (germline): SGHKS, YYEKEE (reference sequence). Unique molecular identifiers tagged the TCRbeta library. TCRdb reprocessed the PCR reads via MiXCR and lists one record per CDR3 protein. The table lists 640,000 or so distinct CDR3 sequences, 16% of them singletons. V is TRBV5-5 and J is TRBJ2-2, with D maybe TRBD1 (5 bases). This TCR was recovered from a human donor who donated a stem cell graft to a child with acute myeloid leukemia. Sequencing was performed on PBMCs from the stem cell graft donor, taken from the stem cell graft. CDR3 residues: CASTGNTGELFF. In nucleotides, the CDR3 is TGTGCCTCTACAGGAAACACCGGGGAGCTGTTTTTT. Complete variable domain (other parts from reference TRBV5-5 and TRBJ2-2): DAGVTQSPTHLIKTRGQQVTLRCSPISGHKSVSWYQQVLGQGPQFIFQYYEKEERGRGNFPDRFSARQFPNYSSELNVNALLLGDSALYLCASTGNTGELFFGEGSRLTVL.